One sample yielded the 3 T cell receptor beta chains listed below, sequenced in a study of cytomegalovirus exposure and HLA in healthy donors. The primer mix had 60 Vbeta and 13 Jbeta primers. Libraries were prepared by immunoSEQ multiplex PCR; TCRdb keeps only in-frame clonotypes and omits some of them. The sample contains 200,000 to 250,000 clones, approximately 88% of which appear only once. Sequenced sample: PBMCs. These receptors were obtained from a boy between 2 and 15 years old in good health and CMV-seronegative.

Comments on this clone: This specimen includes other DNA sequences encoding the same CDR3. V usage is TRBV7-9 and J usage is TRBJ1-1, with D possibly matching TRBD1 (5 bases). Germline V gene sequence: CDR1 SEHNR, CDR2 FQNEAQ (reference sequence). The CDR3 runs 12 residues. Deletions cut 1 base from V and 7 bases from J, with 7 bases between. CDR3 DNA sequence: TGTGCCAGCAGCTTAGGGGGGGGTGAAGCTTTCTTT. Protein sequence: CASSLGGGEAFF.

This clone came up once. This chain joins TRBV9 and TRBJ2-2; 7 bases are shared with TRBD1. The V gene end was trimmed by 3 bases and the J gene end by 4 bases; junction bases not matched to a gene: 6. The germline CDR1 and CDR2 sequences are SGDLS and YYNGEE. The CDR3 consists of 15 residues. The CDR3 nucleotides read TGTGCCAGCAGCGACATAGGGGGCACCACCGGGGAGCTGTTTTTT. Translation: CASSDIGGTTGELFF.

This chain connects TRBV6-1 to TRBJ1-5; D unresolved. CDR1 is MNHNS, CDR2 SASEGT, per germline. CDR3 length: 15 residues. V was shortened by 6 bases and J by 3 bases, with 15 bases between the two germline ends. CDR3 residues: CASSTNTFPNQPQHF. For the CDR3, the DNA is TGTGCCAGCAGCACAAACACGTTTCCCAATCAGCCCCAGCATTTT.